This T cell receptor (beta chain) appears in the sequencing data of a study of control samples from healthy donors and cancer patients. Measured with immunoSEQ multiplex PCR; TCRdb has only the in-frame clones, and not every one. The table shows under 150,000 clones, with 89% occurring only once. The length of the CDR3 is 15 residues. The V segment lost 4 bases and the J segment 7 bases; nucleotides outside the gene matches: 8. The germline gives CDR1 MNHNY, CDR2 SVGAGI (reference sequence). The chain uses TRBV6-6 and TRBJ2-7, with 12 bases identical to TRBD1. This TCR was sampled from a man in his thirties or forties in good health. Sequencing input: blood. The CDR3 protein is CASSSGTGGWEEQYF. In nucleotides, the CDR3 is TGTGCCAGCAGTTCCGGGACAGGGGGCTGGGAAGAGCAGTACTTC.